Ten or more counts support the clone carrying this T cell receptor beta chain. The antigen remains undetermined. This sample stems from a study of T cells after yellow fever vaccination. CDR3 size: 15 residues. Germline V gives CDR1 SGHRS, CDR2 YFSETQ. Trimming cost V 4 bases and J 4 bases; bases outside gene matches: 8. Study results and limitations: A small proportion of clonotypes was detected in both the CD4 and CD8 compartments. Booster samples showed a return of most primary-vaccination clones (roughly 96% CD4, 88% CD8).

As TCR cDNA was made by 5'RACE template switching, a universal primer site and UMIs were added. TCRdb re-called the 5' RACE reads through MiXCR, storing one row per CDR3 protein. The data contain about 140,000 distinct CDR3 sequences, 6.6% of them singletons. Sample: CD4+ T cells sorted from PBMCs, taken 10 days after the yellow fever booster vaccination. The receptor was derived from a man younger than 40 who received the YFV17D yellow fever vaccine. This chain links TRBV5-1 with TRBJ2-3, with 8 bases aligning to TRBD1. DNA for the CDR3: TGCGCCAGCAGCAGAGGACAGGGAGTGGCAGATACGCAGTATTTT. Encoded protein: CASSRGQGVADTQYF.